The 11 T cell receptor beta chains listed next were all sequenced from one sample in a study of shared clonotypes between healthy human individuals. Only in-frame clones appear in the TCRdb table, and some are missing; sequencing was by immunoSEQ multiplex PCR. Counted here are millions of clones, 93% occurring once; the ten biggest clones make up 0.3% to 0.4%. Sequencing was performed on naive CD4+ T cells from PBMCs. Noted subset: CD45RA+ positively selected. The source is a man aged 18 to 29 in good health. Some clones in this sample may be carry-over from other donors' samples.

As regards this clone: Relative to the germline gene, one junction end is altered; a read error may explain this. The V call is TRBV5-6, the J call TRBJ1-6, with no clear D. Germline-derived CDR1 and CDR2 are SGHDT and YYEEEE. The CDR3 is 12 amino acids. CDR3 protein: CASSSYNSPLHF. The CDR3 bases are TGTGCCAGCAGCTCCTACAATTCACCCCTCCACTTT.

The rearrangement joins TRBV5-4 to TRBJ2-3; TRBD2 aligns across 8 bases. The CDR3 runs to 17 residues. V was clipped by 3 bases and J by 2 bases; unmatched bases: 11. In germline, CDR1 is SGHNT, CDR2 YYREEE (reference sequence). The CDR3: CASSSYLAGPHTDTQYF. In DNA form, the CDR3 reads TGTGCCAGCAGCTCTTATTTAGCGGGACCCCACACAGATACGCAGTATTTT.

The rearrangement joins TRBV9 to TRBJ2-7, with 8 bases that match TRBD1. Germline V gene sequence: CDR1 SGDLS, CDR2 YYNGEE. V was pared by 6 bases and J by 4 bases, with 9 bases of the junction left unmatched. The CDR3 contains 14 residues. CDR3 amino acids: CASTTGQGSYEQYF. CDR3 DNA sequence: TGTGCCAGCACCACTGGACAGGGATCATACGAGCAGTACTTC.

The genes are TRBV7-8 and TRBJ1-4; the D is unclear. CDR3 size: 14 residues. Germline CDR1 is SGHVS and CDR2 is FQNEAQ. Trimming left V 3 bases short and J 7 bases short, with 12 bases between. In DNA form, the CDR3 reads TGTGCCAGCAGCTTTGGAGAGCCGGGTGAAAAACTGTTTTTT. Translation gives CASSFGEPGEKLFF.

The chain uses TRBV6-6 and TRBJ1-5, with D possibly being TRBD1 (6 bases). The germline V gene encodes CDR1 MNHNY and CDR2 SVGAGI (reference sequence). The CDR3 is 14 residues long. Between the trimmed V and J ends, which lost 2 bases and 3 bases, there was a span of 8 bases. CDR3 DNA sequence: TGTGCCAGCAGTTACGGACAGAACAATCAGCCCCAGCATTTT. Translating it yields CASSYGQNNQPQHF.

This sequence joins TRBV28 and TRBJ2-2; TRBD2 matches at 11 bases. The germline V gene encodes CDR1 MDHEN and CDR2 SYDVKM. The V and J ends lost 7 bases and 3 bases, in that order; junction bases with no gene match: 7. This CDR3 contains 16 residues. In nucleotides, the CDR3 is TGTGCCAGCAAAACTAGCGGGAGTATCGACACCGGGGAGCTGTTTTTT. Its translation is CASKTSGSIDTGELFF.

In this sample, this clone turned up once. This rearrangement joins TRBV28 to TRBJ2-1; D possibly corresponds to TRBD1 (6 bases). CDR1 is MDHEN and CDR2 is SYDVKM in the germline V gene. CDR3 size: 13 residues. With 1 base removed from V and 9 bases from J, the gap between germline ends came to 10 bases. CDR3 coding DNA: TGTGCCAGCAGTTTATTAGGACAGCTTGAGCAGTTCTTC. As protein: CASSLLGQLEQFF. Full variable domain (rest looked up from reference TRBV28 and TRBJ2-1): DVKVTQSSRYLVKRTGEKVFLECVQDMDHENMFWYRQDPGLGLRLIYFSYDVKMKEKGDIPEGYSVSREKKERFSLILESASTNQTSMYLCASSLLGQLEQFFGPGTRLTVL.

The chain employs TRBV5-1 and TRBJ2-5; the D gene could be TRBD1 or TRBD2 (5 bases each). Trimming pared 7 bases from V and 1 base from J, leaving 14 bases between. The length of the CDR3 is 14 residues. CDR1 is SGHRS and CDR2 is YFSETQ in the germline V gene. The CDR3 DNA follows: TGCGCCAGCGGACCCCGGGGCATCCAAGAGACCCAGTACTTC. Translation gives CASGPRGIQETQYF.

The chain employs TRBV30 and TRBJ1-1; maybe TRBD1 (6 bases). The ends were cut back, 6 bases at V and 0 bases at J, with 14 bases in the middle. Germline V CDR1 and CDR2: GTSNPN, SVGIG (reference sequence). The CDR3 consists of 14 residues. The CDR3 reads CACTTRGLNTEAFF. The CDR3 nucleotides read TGTGCCTGTACCACCAGGGGCCTGAACACTGAAGCTTTCTTT.

The V call is TRBV30, the J call TRBJ1-6, with 7 bases matching TRBD1. Germline V gene lookup returns CDR1 GTSNPN and CDR2 SVGIG (reference sequence). The CDR3 runs 17 residues. Trimming at V came to 2 bases and at J to 5 bases, leaving 12 bases not matched to a gene. As DNA, the CDR3 is TGTGCCTGGAGTTTTCCCGACAGGGCAGCTAATAATTCACCCCTCCACTTT. Translated, it gives CAWSFPDRAANNSPLHF.

CDR3 region: CASSPGQFYGYTF. CDR3 bases: TGTGCCAGCAGCCCCGGACAGTTCTATGGCTACACCTTC. The genes are TRBV7-9 and TRBJ1-2, with a tentative D call TRBD1 (6 bases). This CDR3 has 13 amino acids. Looked up from germline, CDR1 is SEHNR and CDR2 is FQNEAQ (reference sequence). V was clipped by 5 bases and J by 4 bases, with 11 bases between them.